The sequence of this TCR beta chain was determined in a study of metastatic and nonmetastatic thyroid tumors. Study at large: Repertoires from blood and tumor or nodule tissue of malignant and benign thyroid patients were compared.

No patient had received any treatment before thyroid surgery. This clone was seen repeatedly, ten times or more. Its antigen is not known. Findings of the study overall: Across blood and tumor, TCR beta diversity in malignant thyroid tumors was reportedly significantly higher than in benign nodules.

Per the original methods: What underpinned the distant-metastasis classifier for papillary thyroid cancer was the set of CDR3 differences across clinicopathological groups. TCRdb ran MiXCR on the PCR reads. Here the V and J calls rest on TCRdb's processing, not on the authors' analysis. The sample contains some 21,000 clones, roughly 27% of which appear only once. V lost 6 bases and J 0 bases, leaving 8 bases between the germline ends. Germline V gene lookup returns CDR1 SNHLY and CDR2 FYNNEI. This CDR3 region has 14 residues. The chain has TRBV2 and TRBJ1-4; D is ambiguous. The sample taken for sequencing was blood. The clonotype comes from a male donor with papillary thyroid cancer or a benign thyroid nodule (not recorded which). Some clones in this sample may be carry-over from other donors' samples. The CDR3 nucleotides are TGTGCCAGCAGGACGGAGGCAACTAATGAAAAACTGTTTTTT. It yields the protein CASRTEATNEKLFF.